The present entry profiles one T cell receptor (beta chain) with its context. Its antigen is not yet known. No much larger clone exists at a distance of one base, and base qualities are not known. This specimen belongs to a study of cytomegalovirus exposure and HLA in healthy donors (dated by TCRdb to the late 2010s). For context, the study as a whole: According to an earlier analysis of 550 to 700 of the donors, about 179 million T cells yielded roughly 100 million unique TCR beta sequences and roughly 280 Gb of sequence data. The later analysis used no new phenotypic data to find candidate immune exposures, relying instead on TCR beta sequences and their occurrence across donors. Because of strong linkage in the cohort, roughly five DR-DQ haplotypes were treated as single units for association and clustering. The study used immunosequencing to profile the T cell repertoires of around 600 subjects and linked those repertoires to cytomegalovirus serostatus. An earlier analysis of approximately 500 of the donors applied high-throughput TCR beta sequencing to assess whether each TCR beta V gene segment acted as functional or pseudogenic. A later genetic analysis used genome-wide SNP genotypes for about three fifths of the 666 donors, treating that subset as a discovery cohort. Of the 398 genotyped donors, over 65% fell in the genetic ancestry cluster associated with self-reported Caucasian donors. An early release that covered several hundred HLA-typed donors contained about 300 gigabases of sequencing data and roughly 84 million unique TCR sequences. HLA typing covered class I and class II loci at four-digit resolution. The number of donors typed differed by locus, with roughly 620-630 for A, B, C, DRB1 and DQB1, more than 500 for DQA1, 600 to 610 for DPA1, and some 470 for DPB1. To predict cytomegalovirus infection status, the study brought together high-throughput TCR immunosequencing, statistical association of individual TCRs with disease status, and machine learning. A later analysis re-examined previously published TCR beta repertoires from more than 550 donors and added high-resolution HLA genotyping to investigate patterns of TCR occurrence. The study aimed to test whether signatures of past pathogen exposure could be identified by cataloging public T cell receptors. Besides the first cohort of 550 to 750 subjects, a separate validation cohort made up of roughly 120 different subjects was used. On average, around 230,000 unique TCR beta nucleotide sequences were sequenced per donor among more than 350 genotyped donors of the cohort, with 15% to 20% of those sequences being non-productive. Every discovery cohort repertoire had been produced on one sequencing platform. Donor age, sex, ethnicity and CMV serostatus were compiled alongside the repertoire data. What the research found in general, with its limitations: In a later genetic analysis, a missense DCLRE1C variant was associated with V-gene and J-gene trimming of TCR beta chains, and the association was replicated in an independent cohort. Compared with equally common non-associated chains, HLA-associated TCR beta chains in a later analysis were more clonally expanded and had lower generation probabilities. A later analysis found that most CMV-associated TCR beta chains appeared HLA-restricted, with HLA associations seemingly driven largely by CMV exposure. Correlated functional status among segregating V segments might be attributable to linkage disequilibrium, but an unknown experimental factor could not be ruled out. Compared with the approximately 670-donor mean, donors in an Asian-associated ancestry cluster had fewer N-insertions in productive TCRs, according to a later genetic analysis. In a later analysis, the rate of TCR association differed among HLA loci, with DRB1 alleles having the most associated TCRs and HLA-C alleles having the fewest. In this cohort, only TCR beta chains were sequenced, and detectable features were limited by the absence of alpha or paired-chain data. A further reported finding was that TCR beta sequences accurately predicted the HLA-A and HLA-B alleles for most subjects in the first cohort. Three of the identified cytomegalovirus-associated TCR beta chains were confirmed in vitro to be specific for cytomegalovirus antigens. For the cohort, immune exposure information was limited to CMV serostatus. A later analysis reported that several top co-occurrence clusters appeared linked to parvovirus B19, influenza, CMV and Epstein-Barr virus. According to the authors, the approach could potentially be generalized to other disease states and immunological phenotypes. At a false discovery rate of 0.05, a later analysis linked 16,951 TCR beta sequences to specific HLA alleles. HLA typing was unavailable for some donors at each locus, so association tests used only the typed subset. In both the original and validation cohorts, the classifier was reported to diagnose cytomegalovirus status with high specificity and sensitivity. In an earlier analysis of 450 to 750 of the donors, most TCR beta V segments appeared in productive rearrangements about 87% or about 30% of the time, broadly matching IMGT annotations. Sequencing depth was assumed to be roughly uniform across donors in the presence/absence analyses, though that assumption may not hold. The 87-base-pair reads could not distinguish some IMGT-functional V segments, including TRBV6-2 and TRBV6-3, so those segments were excluded. The study gave a list of some 150 TCR beta chains associated with cytomegalovirus. While some public TCRs were present in many individuals, most TCR sequences turned up only very rarely across donors. A group of highly shared sequence variants was considered likely to be a technical artifact of the sequencing pipeline. When HLA alleles, especially DR and DQ, strongly co-occurred, TCR associations were difficult to assign to individual alleles. The earlier analysis of nearly 600 of the donors excluded seventeen rarely observed V segments, including chromosome 9 orphons, because counts were too low.

The cohort comprised 666 healthy bone marrow donors. Cohort members were all nominally healthy when sampled, although unrecorded immune exposures were likely present. The donor tested CMV seronegative, placing the donor among the approximately 360 seronegative members of the cohort. Each donor provided a peripheral blood sample, and peripheral blood mononuclear cells were used for TCR beta sequencing. Genomic DNA extraction from the blood cell samples was performed with the Qiagen DNeasy Blood Extraction Kit. CDR1 SGHRS and CDR2 YFSETQ were looked up in the germline V gene. Trimming leaves V shorter by 3 bases and J shorter by 3 bases, with the junction holding 3 bases beyond the gene matches. Counted from cysteine to phenylalanine, this CDR3 has 14 amino acids. The DNA shown is the 42-base CDR3, in frame from base 1. The receptor library was made with the immunoSEQ multiplex PCR assay. The multiplex PCR relied on a mix of 60 forward primers for TCR Vbeta segments and 13 reverse primers for TCR Jbeta segments. The CDR3 region of rearranged TCR beta genes was amplified from genomic DNA by a multiplex PCR assay. The Illumina HiSeq System was used to sequence the amplified TCR beta libraries as 87-base-pair reads. In the authors' own workflow: In a later analysis, about 80 million unique TCR beta chains were counted across the 690 or so repertoires, and roughly 11 million of these chains were shared by at least two donors. A nearest-neighbor algorithm error-corrected the raw reads and collapsed the reads into unique sequences, merging closely related sequences to remove PCR and sequencing errors. Alignment of CDR3 sequences to IMGT reference sequences was used to assign V, D and J gene segments. For a sequence to be retained, a match of at least six nucleotides was required to both a V gene segment and a J gene segment. A rearrangement was called productive if the CDR3 had no stop codons and remained in frame with V and J, and every other rearrangement was called non-productive. CDR3 was defined according to IMGT convention as the region running from the second conserved V-encoded cysteine to the conserved J-encoded phenylalanine. Sequences without an unambiguous match to a single V gene segment were excluded from the earlier analysis of several hundred of the donors. In an earlier analysis of almost 600 of the donors, a V segment was called functional when productive rearrangements were above 56.7%, and segregating when the standard deviation between donors exceeded 5%. A statistical classification framework was built for diagnosing cytomegalovirus status from the catalog of TCR beta chain sequences. A later analysis assigned V and J genes by comparing TCR nucleotide sequences with IMGT/GENE-DB human TR gene sequences. In a later analysis, CDR3 sequences and most-parsimonious VDJ recombination scenarios were assigned using the TCRdist pipeline. In a later analysis, every TCR beta chain was defined by the combination of its CDR3 amino acid sequence and its V-gene family, and reads without a unique V-gene family were dropped. As a way to deal with suspected cross-contamination and a sequencing artifact, a later analysis dropped more than 500 nucleotide sequences that were highly shared and had low generation probability. For each public chain, a later analysis derived a clonal expansion index from normalized ranks of inferred template counts within each repertoire. In a later analysis, generation probabilities were computed using a VDJ recombination model fitted to out-of-frame rearrangements, and the results were checked against IGoR. In a later analysis, TCR-TCR, TCR-HLA and TCR-CMV co-occurrence was scored with hypergeometric tests, and a repertoire-size bias correction was applied to TCR pairs. A later analysis estimated false discovery rates by permuting HLA or CMV assignments 20 times. In a later analysis, co-occurring TCRs were grouped using DBSCAN, and TCRdist sequence similarity was added for clustering within HLA-allele-positive subsets. For co-occurrence clustering, repertoires with fewer than 30,000 or more than 120,000 public chains were excluded, along with a handful of repertoires with anomalous nucleotide sharing. TCRdb provides this immuneACCESS table in a form limited to in-frame rearrangements. Some clones are lacking; in checked studies, under half of them reflect an unresolved V gene, and why the rest are absent is not known. V, J and clone size were drawn from that table, and D and trimming were deduced from the DNA. In all, the sample holds around 140,000 clones, and about 76% of those were seen once. Of the sample, about 1.4% is held by the ten largest clones.

Sequencing was performed on PBMCs. This clonotype was sampled from a woman between 40 and 50 years old in good health and CMV-seronegative. The chain joins TRBV5-1 to TRBJ1-3, with TRBD1 matching 7 junction bases. The sequence in DNA is TGCGCCAGCAGCTCCGGGACAGATGGAAACACCATATATTTT. This codes for CASSSGTDGNTIYF.